This T cell receptor (beta chain) was identified in a study of cytomegalovirus exposure and HLA in healthy donors. Across the study: The 120 or so validation repertoires were produced on the same platform as the roughly 670 repertoires of the first cohort. This was reported in a later analysis. Whole-study results and caveats: With high specificity and sensitivity, the classifier reportedly diagnosed cytomegalovirus status. The CMV antigen specificity of a few CMV-associated chains was confirmed through in vitro analysis.

The validation cohort, a group of 100 to 150 subjects, included the donors and was separate from the roughly 670-subject first cohort. Measured with immunoSEQ multiplex PCR; TCRdb has only the in-frame clones, and not every one. The sample comprises approximately 76,000 clones, around 94% of which are singletons, and 2% to 2.5% rests with the top ten. On this clone itself: Its antigen is currently unknown.

Germline loops: CDR1 MNHEY, CDR2 SMNVEV (reference sequence). V shed 5 bases and J 9 bases; nucleotides not matched to a gene: 9. This CDR3 is built from 14 residues. The sequenced sample was PBMCs. The chain recombines TRBV27 with TRBJ2-7; the match to TRBD1 covers 11 bases. The source is a woman under 30 in good health and CMV-seronegative. The CDR3 DNA follows: TGTGCCAGCAGTGTAATGGGACAGGGGGTTGCGCAGTACTTC. Encoded protein: CASSVMGQGVAQYF.